These 20 T cell receptor beta chains came from one sample sequenced in a study of control samples from healthy donors and cancer patients. The method was immunoSEQ multiplex PCR; TCRdb's version includes in-frame clones alone and lacks a portion of them. The data show 95,000 to 150,000 clones, about 92% seen once. The material sequenced was PBMCs. The receptor source for this set is a man aged 80 or over with head and neck cancer.

The CDR3 here is CASSIRGRETQYF. CDR3 DNA: TGTGCCAGTAGTATTCGGGGCAGAGAGACCCAGTACTTC. The chain combines TRBV19 with TRBJ2-5; D is possibly TRBD1 or TRBD2 (5 bases each). CDR3 length: 13 residues. Germline CDR1 and CDR2: LNHDA and SQIVND (reference sequence). V lost 3 bases to trimming and J lost 4 bases, with 9 bases between them.

The V gene is TRBV4-3, the J gene TRBJ2-1; possibly TRBD2 for D (6 bases). The CDR3 contains 15 residues. Trimming cost V 0 bases and J 3 bases, with 9 bases left between them. Germline lookup yields CDR1 LGHNA and CDR2 YSLEER. The CDR3 DNA reads TGCGCCAGCAGCCAAGATCCAGCGGGCTACAATGAGCAGTTCTTC. Protein sequence: CASSQDPAGYNEQFF.

The rearrangement joins TRBV30 to TRBJ1-1, with D perhaps TRBD1 (5 bases). V gave up 0 bases and J gave up 1 base, with 9 bases separating them. The CDR3 has 14 amino acids. Germline CDR1 reads GTSNPN; CDR2 reads SVGIG (reference sequence). CDR3: CAWSVDSENTEAFF. For the CDR3, the DNA is TGTGCCTGGAGTGTTGACAGCGAGAACACTGAAGCTTTCTTT.

This clone showed up just a few times. The chain carries TRBV30 and TRBJ1-5, with D uncertain. Germline-derived CDR1 and CDR2 are GTSNPN and SVGIG (reference sequence). With 3 bases removed from V and 6 bases from J, the gap between germline ends came to 12 bases. This CDR3 spans 13 amino acids. The CDR3 DNA follows: TGTGCCTGGAGGGGTGCACCGGGTCAGCCCCAGCATTTT. As protein: CAWRGAPGQPQHF.

The chain has TRBV6-5 and TRBJ1-2, with 7 bases fitting TRBD1. Germline V lookup: CDR1 MNHEY, CDR2 SVGAGI. The V segment lost 5 bases and the J segment 6 bases; nucleotides outside the gene matches: 3. The CDR3 has 12 amino acids. As DNA, the CDR3 is TGTGCCAGCAGTAGACAGGGAGATGGCTACACCTTC. Its translation: CASSRQGDGYTF.

In the case of this clone: Relative to the germline gene, one junction end is altered; a read error may explain this. This chain connects TRBV6-6 to TRBJ1-1, with a weak D call TRBD1 (5 bases). The CDR3 length is 12 residues. Germline values: CDR1 MNHNY, CDR2 SVGAGI (reference sequence). The CDR3 reads CASSGAGAREDF. CDR3 DNA sequence: TGTGCCAGCAGTGGGGCCGGGGCCAGGGAGGACTTT.

This clone was counted once. The sample contains more than one DNA sequence encoding this CDR3. This sequence joins TRBV18 and TRBJ2-3; D gene unclear. This CDR3 has 11 amino acids. Trimming left V 2 bases short and J 4 bases short, with 1 base between. CDR1 is KGHSH and CDR2 is LQKENI in the germline V gene. In DNA form, the CDR3 reads TGTGCCAGCTCACCAGCAGATACGCAGTATTTT. Residues: CASSPADTQYF.

V and J are TRBV5-3 and TRBJ2-7; D is unresolved. TRBV5-3 is recorded as an ORF, its role being uncertain. The CDR3 consists of 13 residues. Trimming left V 0 bases short and J 2 bases short, with 6 bases between. CDR3 nucleotides: TGTGCCAGAAGCTTGGACAAGCCCTACGAGCAGTACTTC. The encoded protein is CARSLDKPYEQYF.

The chain has TRBV15 and TRBJ1-5, with D perhaps TRBD1 (6 bases). Per germline, CDR1 LNHNV and CDR2 YYDKDF (reference sequence). V was clipped by 0 bases and J by 1 base, with 7 bases between them. The CDR3 loop spans 15 amino acids. The CDR3 protein is CATSRDQGSNQPQHF. The DNA for the CDR3 is TGTGCCACCAGCAGAGATCAGGGGAGCAATCAGCCCCAGCATTTT.

The gene calls are TRBV18 and TRBJ1-1; no clear D gene. CDR1 KGHSH and CDR2 LQKENI come from the germline V gene. Trimming removed 1 base from V and 0 bases from J, with 9 bases in between. The CDR3 length is 15 residues. DNA of the CDR3: TGTGCCAGCTCACCACAGCGGCATGTGAACACTGAAGCTTTCTTT. This gives the protein CASSPQRHVNTEAFF.

With respect to this clone: Other DNA sequences of this sample code for an identical CDR3. The chain links TRBV27 to TRBJ2-7, with 8 nucleotides matching TRBD2. CDR3 length: 14 amino acids. The J segment lost 3 bases and the V segment lost 0 bases, leaving 1 base of the junction unmatched. Germline values: CDR1 MNHEY, CDR2 SMNVEV (reference sequence). The CDR3 is CASSLSAGGYEQYF. CDR3 DNA sequence: TGTGCCAGCAGTTTATCTGCGGGAGGCTACGAGCAGTACTTC.

The chain couples TRBV27 to TRBJ2-6; the D gene is possibly TRBD1 (5 bases). CDR3 length: 17 amino acids. V was cut by 10 bases and J by 1 base, with 20 bases left in between. The germline gives CDR1 MNHEY, CDR2 SMNVEV (reference sequence). As DNA, the CDR3 is TGTGCCACAAAGCTTCGCCAGGGTTTTTCTGGGGCCAACGTCCTGACTTTC. Amino acids: CATKLRQGFSGANVLTF. The full variable domain, rest sourced from reference TRBV27 and TRBJ2-6, is EAQVTQNPRYLITVTGKKLTVTCSQNMNHEYMSWYRQDPGLGLRQIYYSMNVEVTDKGDVPEGYKVSRKEKRNFPLILESPSPNQTSLYFCATKLRQGFSGANVLTFGAGSRLTVL.

The chain combines TRBV30 with TRBJ1-2; D call uncertain. The germline gives CDR1 GTSNPN, CDR2 SVGIG (reference sequence). Trimming removed 4 bases at V and 5 bases at J, with 17 bases between. CDR3 length: 14 residues. CDR3 DNA: TGTGCCTGGACCCGGGCCCCCCGCCCTTATGGCTACACCTTC. Its protein is CAWTRAPRPYGYTF.

The chain combines TRBV25-1 with TRBJ1-4; no reliable D call. V gave up 2 bases and J gave up 7 bases, with 17 bases separating them. CDR3 size: 16 residues. The germline V gene encodes CDR1 MGHDK and CDR2 SYGVNS. CDR3 bases: TGTGCCAGCAGTGAACTGAGGCGGGCTGTTGGTGAAAAACTGTTTTTT. Translated: CASSELRRAVGEKLFF.

The gene calls are TRBV7-9 and TRBJ2-5; 7 bases are a match to TRBD1. The CDR3 covers 16 residues. The germline gives CDR1 SEHNR, CDR2 FQNEAQ (reference sequence). The trim removed 5 bases at V and 1 base at J, leaving 10 bases unmatched. CDR3 sequence (DNA): TGTGCCAGCAGCGACACAGGGGCTCAATTCCAAGAGACCCAGTACTTC. Protein product: CASSDTGAQFQETQYF.

The CDR3 DNA is TGTGCCAGCAGCGCTCCAGGGGGCCGGAACACTGAAGCTTTCTTT. Amino acid sequence: CASSAPGGRNTEAFF. This sequence joins TRBV9 and TRBJ1-1, with TRBD1 matching over 8 bases. This CDR3 is built from 15 residues. Germline loops: CDR1 SGDLS, CDR2 YYNGEE. The V segment lost 3 bases and the J segment 1 base; nucleotides outside the gene matches: 5.

V usage is TRBV6-6 and J usage is TRBJ1-5; the D is unclear. The CDR3 loop spans 16 amino acids. Germline V CDR1 and CDR2: MNHNY, SVGAGI (reference sequence). The V and J ends lost 4 bases and 0 bases respectively, with 13 bases between them. The CDR3 DNA sequence: TGTGCCAGCAGTTCCCTTTTGGACTATAGCAATCAGCCCCAGCATTTT. It yields the protein CASSSLLDYSNQPQHF.

This clone was seen only a few times. The chain combines TRBV5-1 with TRBJ2-3; 9 nucleotides agree with TRBD2. CDR1 and CDR2 (germline): SGHRS, YFSETQ. The CDR3 extends over 18 amino acids. The V segment lost 4 bases and the J segment 5 bases; nucleotides outside the gene matches: 17. In nucleotides, the CDR3 is TGCGCCAGCAGCCCGGAGGGCGGGGGGGTTATTAGTCAAGATACGCAGTATTTT. Residues: CASSPEGGGVISQDTQYF. The entire variable domain, with the rest obtained from reference TRBV5-1 and TRBJ2-3, is as follows: KAGVTQTPRYLIKTRGQQVTLSCSPISGHRSVSWYQQTPGQGLQFLFEYFSETQRNKGNFPGRFSGRQFSNSRSEMNVSTLELGDSALYLCASSPEGGGVISQDTQYFGPGTRLTVL.

In DNA form, the CDR3 reads TGCAGCGTTACGACCGGGACAGCAAATTCACCCCTCCACTTT. It translates to CSVTTGTANSPLHF. This sequence joins TRBV29-1 and TRBJ1-6, with TRBD1 matching 7 bases. Trimming took 5 bases from V and 7 from J; bases not matched to a gene: 8. The CDR3 is 14 residues long. Germline assignment: CDR1 SQVTM and CDR2 ANQGSEA.

The rearrangement uses TRBV5-6 and TRBJ2-1; TRBD1 is a possible D gene (5 bases). V was shortened by 6 bases and J by 5 bases, with 12 bases between the two germline ends. CDR1 is SGHDT, CDR2 YYEEEE, per germline. This CDR3 is 13 amino acids long. The CDR3 bases are TGTGCCAGCAACATGGTCAGGGACAATGAGCAGTTCTTC. Amino acid sequence: CASNMVRDNEQFF.